Sequencing of this T cell receptor beta chain was carried out in a study of blood T cells in healthy people across ages. Then a second PCR, running about 6 to 12 cycles, was carried out with a sample-barcoded 5' primer and a J-beta primer mix. MiXCR, run by TCRdb on the 5' RACE reads, gives a single entry per CDR3 protein. The sample yields fewer than 1 million distinct CDR3 sequences, 40% to 50% seen once. CDR3 length: 18 amino acids. Germline V CDR1 and CDR2: SGHRS, YFSETQ. The V segment lost 4 bases and the J segment 5 bases; nucleotides outside the gene matches: 15. The sequenced sample consisted of blood. The TCR was taken from a man in his fifties or sixties in good health. J is TRBJ2-5 and V is TRBV5-1, with 12 bases that match TRBD2. CDR3 sequence reads: CASSNGLAGNPWGETQYF. The CDR3 DNA reads as TGCGCCAGCAGCAACGGACTAGCGGGGAACCCCTGGGGGGAGACCCAGTACTTC. Drawing the rest from reference TRBV5-1 and TRBJ2-5, the complete variable domain is KAGVTQTPRYLIKTRGQQVTLSCSPISGHRSVSWYQQTPGQGLQFLFEYFSETQRNKGNFPGRFSGRQFSNSRSEMNVSTLELGDSALYLCASSNGLAGNPWGETQYFGPGTRLLVL.